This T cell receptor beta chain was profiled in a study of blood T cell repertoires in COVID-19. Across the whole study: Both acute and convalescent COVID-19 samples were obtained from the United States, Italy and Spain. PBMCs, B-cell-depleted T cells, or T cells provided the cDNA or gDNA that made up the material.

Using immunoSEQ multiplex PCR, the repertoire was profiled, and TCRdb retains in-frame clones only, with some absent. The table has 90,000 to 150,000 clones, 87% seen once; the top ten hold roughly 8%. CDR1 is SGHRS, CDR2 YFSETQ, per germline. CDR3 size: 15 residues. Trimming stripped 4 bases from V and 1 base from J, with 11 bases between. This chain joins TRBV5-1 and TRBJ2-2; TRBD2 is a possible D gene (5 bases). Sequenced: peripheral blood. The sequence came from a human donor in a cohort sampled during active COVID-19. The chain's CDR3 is CASSTGLLNTGELFF. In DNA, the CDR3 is TGCGCCAGCAGCACCGGACTTCTGAACACCGGGGAGCTGTTTTTT. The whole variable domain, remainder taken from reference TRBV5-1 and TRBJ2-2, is KAGVTQTPRYLIKTRGQQVTLSCSPISGHRSVSWYQQTPGQGLQFLFEYFSETQRNKGNFPGRFSGRQFSNSRSEMNVSTLELGDSALYLCASSTGLLNTGELFFGEGSRLTVL.